One sample yielded the 24 T cell receptor beta chains listed below, sequenced in a study of CD8+CD57+ T cells in acquired aplastic anemia. Both TCR beta VDJ combination and CDR3 sequence profiling were carried out. Genomic DNA was the template for this profiling. TCRdb ran MiXCR on the reads and lists one entry per CDR3 protein. Of more than 200,000 distinct CDR3 sequences listed, roughly 45% are singletons. The sequenced patients had an expansion of CD8+CD57+ cells seen by flow cytometry. Sample: sorted CD4+, CD8+, or CD8+CD57+ T cells (not recorded which) from PBMCs. The source of these receptors is a human donor with aplastic anemia.

With regard to this clonotype: Being one base from a much bigger clone, this may be a read error. The rearrangement uses TRBV7-2 and TRBJ1-2; weak D call: TRBD1 (6 bases). The CDR3 has 16 amino acids. Germline lookup yields CDR1 SGHTA and CDR2 FQGNSA. V lost 6 bases to trimming and J lost 7 bases, with 24 bases between them. CDR3 in amino acids: CASSVAARQELVGYTF. The CDR3 nucleotides are TGTGCCAGCAGTGTCGCAGCCCGACAGGAGCTGGTTGGCTACACCTTC.

The chain links TRBV20-1 to TRBJ2-1, with D perhaps TRBD1 (7 bases). CDR3 length equals 12 residues. CDR1 and CDR2 (germline): DFQATT, SNEGSKA (reference sequence). Between the trimmed V and J ends, which lost 4 bases and 7 bases, there was a span of 11 bases. CDR3 region: CSATPGGNEQFF. The CDR3 coding sequence is TGCAGTGCTACTCCAGGGGGGAATGAGCAGTTCTTC.

The chain joins TRBV7-9 to TRBJ2-7; the match to TRBD2 covers 10 bases. With 2 bases clipped from V and 4 bases from J, the junction kept 8 bases outside the gene matches. The CDR3 is 16 residues long. Germline-derived CDR1 and CDR2 are SEHNR and FQNEAQ (reference sequence). The CDR3 nucleotides read TGTGCCAGCAGCTTATATCGGCTAGCGGGAGTTTACGAGCAGTACTTC. It yields the protein CASSLYRLAGVYEQYF. Filled out from reference TRBV7-9 and TRBJ2-7, the complete variable domain reads DTGVSQNPRHKITKRGQNVTFRCDPISEHNRLYWYRQTLGQGPEFLTYFQNEAQLEKSRLLSDRFSAERPKGSFSTLEIQRTEQGDSAMYLCASSLYRLAGVYEQYFGPGTRLTVT.

J is TRBJ2-5 and V is TRBV10-2; 12 nucleotides line up with TRBD2. From germline, CDR1 is WSHSY and CDR2 SAAADI. With V trimmed by 9 bases and J by 4 bases, 12 bases remained unmatched. The CDR3 runs to 16 residues. The CDR3 reads CASEDLAGGRGETQYF. DNA for the CDR3: TGCGCCAGTGAGGATCTAGCGGGGGGGAGGGGAGAGACCCAGTACTTC.

CDR3 sequence reads: CATSDYFGGGAPDTQYF. DNA for the CDR3: TGTGCCACCAGTGATTATTTCGGCGGGGGGGCCCCAGATACGCAGTATTTT. V is TRBV24-1 and J is TRBJ2-3, with 9 bases lining up with TRBD2. This CDR3 comprises 17 residues. CDR1 KGHDR and CDR2 SFDVKD come from the germline V gene. Trimming cost V 2 bases and J 4 bases; bases outside gene matches: 9.

This clonotype was found many times. CDR3 nucleotide sequence: TGCGCCAGCAGCTTGGCCGCAGGAATCAACTACGAGCAGTACTTC. Translated: CASSLAAGINYEQYF. The chain links TRBV5-1 to TRBJ2-7; no definite D call. V dropped 0 bases and J dropped 3 bases, with 13 bases sitting between them. Looked up from germline, CDR1 is SGHRS and CDR2 is YFSETQ. The length of the CDR3 is 15 residues. Drawing the rest from reference TRBV5-1 and TRBJ2-7, the complete variable domain is KAGVTQTPRYLIKTRGQQVTLSCSPISGHRSVSWYQQTPGQGLQFLFEYFSETQRNKGNFPGRFSGRQFSNSRSEMNVSTLELGDSALYLCASSLAAGINYEQYFGPGTRLTVT.

The gene calls are TRBV5-5 and TRBJ1-1; D gene unclear. V lost 6 bases and J lost 2, with 14 bases in between. Germline V gene data show CDR1 as SGHKS and CDR2 as YYEKEE (reference sequence). This CDR3 has 14 amino acids. CDR3: CASTVGSVNTEAFF. The CDR3 DNA reads TGTGCCAGCACGGTGGGCAGTGTCAACACTGAAGCTTTCTTT.

This clonotype was recorded at least ten times. This chain uses TRBV5-1 with TRBJ1-2, with a tentative D call TRBD1 (5 bases). Germline CDR1 reads SGHRS; CDR2 reads YFSETQ. This CDR3 contains 14 residues. The V end was cut by 7 bases, the J end by 4 bases, with 17 bases between. The CDR3 bases are TGCGCCAGCGGGCGGGCGGGGGAAGGCTATGGCTACACCTTC. Translation: CASGRAGEGYGYTF.

The sample holds a few counts of this clonotype. At one end the junction does not follow the germline gene, possibly because of a read error. In DNA form, the CDR3 reads TGTGCCAGCAGTGAAGGGGGCCCCAGGGACTTC. This sequence encodes CASSEGGPRDF. The rearrangement links TRBV6-1 to TRBJ2-5, with D perhaps TRBD1 (5 bases). The CDR3 is made up of 11 amino acids. Germline values: CDR1 MNHNS, CDR2 SASEGT.

The V and J genes are TRBV5-1 and TRBJ2-3; possibly TRBD1 for D (5 bases). Germline V gene lookup returns CDR1 SGHRS and CDR2 YFSETQ. The CDR3 extends over 15 amino acids. Trimming left V 4 bases short and J 4 bases short, with 16 bases between. In nucleotides, the CDR3 is TGCGCCAGCAGCGTGCAGGGTAGCCCCGCAGATACGCAGTATTTT. Translation: CASSVQGSPADTQYF.

This clonotype has more than one count but fewer than ten. This chain joins TRBV6-2 or TRBV6-3 and TRBJ1-3, with 9 bases that match TRBD1. CDR1 is MNHEY, CDR2 SVGEGT, per germline. Germline trimming cut 5 bases from V and 3 bases from J; bases unmatched to any gene: 2. This CDR3 is 14 amino acids long. CDR3 region: CASSTGGLGNTIYF. Here the CDR3 DNA reads TGTGCCAGCAGTACAGGGGGCCTTGGAAACACCATATATTTT.

This clonotype was recorded at least ten times. This chain connects TRBV29-1 to TRBJ1-1, with 9 bases matching TRBD1. Germline trimming cut 7 bases from V and 3 bases from J; bases unmatched to any gene: 6. This CDR3 region has 13 residues. Germline V gene data show CDR1 as SQVTM and CDR2 as ANQGSEA. CDR3 sequence reads: CSAGDRVDTEAFF. The CDR3, as DNA: TGCAGCGCCGGGGACAGGGTGGACACTGAAGCTTTCTTT.

In its sample, this clonotype was seen many times. V and J are TRBV2 and TRBJ1-4; D not resolved. V lost 3 bases and J lost 6, with 11 bases in between. The germline V gene encodes CDR1 SNHLY and CDR2 FYNNEI. CDR3 length: 14 residues. CDR3 loop: CASSDRQRDEKLFF. In DNA form, the CDR3 reads TGTGCCAGCAGTGATAGGCAGAGAGATGAAAAACTGTTTTTT.

This clonotype was seen only a few times. V and J are TRBV6-5 and TRBJ2-4, with D perhaps matching TRBD1 or TRBD2 (7 bases each). Germline V gene lookup returns CDR1 MNHEY and CDR2 SVGAGI. This CDR3 comprises 13 residues. V was shortened by 8 bases and J by 12 bases, with 20 bases between the two germline ends. The CDR3 DNA reads as TGTGCCAGCCAGGGGGGGGCTTCGCGGACTCAGTACTTC. It translates to CASQGGASRTQYF.

The chain carries TRBV15 and TRBJ2-1; 8 nucleotides agree with TRBD2. V lost 0 bases, J lost 5 bases, and 9 bases stayed unmatched. Germline V CDR1 and CDR2: LNHNV, YYDKDF (reference sequence). This CDR3 region has 17 residues. The CDR3 sequence is CATSRDPPGGANNEQFF. The CDR3 nucleotides are TGTGCCACCAGCAGAGATCCCCCGGGGGGGGCCAACAATGAGCAGTTCTTC.

This clonotype was seen once. A junction boundary mismatches the germline segment, possibly from a read error. V is TRBV20-1 and J is TRBJ2-2; 13 bases match TRBD2. CDR3 size: 17 residues. Germline loops: CDR1 DFQATT, CDR2 SNEGSKA (reference sequence). Written as DNA, the CDR3 is TGCAGTGCTAGTCGTGGACTAGCGGGGGAGAACATCGGGGAGCTGTTTTTT. Encoded protein: CSASRGLAGENIGELFF.

The rearrangement links TRBV7-2 to TRBJ1-2, with 10 positions matching TRBD1. V dropped 6 bases and J dropped 2; count of bases not matched to a gene: 6. Per germline, CDR1 SGHTA and CDR2 FQGNSA. There are 15 residues in the CDR3. DNA for the CDR3: TGTGCCAGCAGGATAGAGGGACAGGGGAACTATGGCTACACCTTC. This translates into CASRIEGQGNYGYTF.

The V call is TRBV7-2, the J call TRBJ2-7, with D possibly matching TRBD2 (6 bases). The germline V gene has CDR1 SGHTA and CDR2 FQGNSA. The CDR3 has 14 amino acids. V lost 1 base, J lost 5 bases, and 12 bases lay in between. This chain's CDR3 is CASSLDGGNNEQYF. CDR3 DNA: TGTGCCAGCAGCTTAGACGGGGGTAACAACGAGCAGTACTTC.

This clonotype was seen a handful of times. The gene calls are TRBV7-8 and TRBJ1-5, with D possibly matching TRBD1 (5 bases). The CDR3 length is 14 residues. The germline CDR1 and CDR2 sequences are SGHVS and FQNEAQ. V was pared by 2 bases and J by 6 bases, with 11 bases between. CDR3 nucleotides: TGTGCCAGCAGCTTATTGGAGGGGTCTCAGCCCCAGCATTTT. Its translation: CASSLLEGSQPQHF.

This clonotype was picked up many times. The chain employs TRBV5-4 and TRBJ2-2, with 7 positions matching TRBD2. CDR3 length: 13 amino acids. The V gene's germline CDR1 is SGHNT and CDR2 YYREEE (reference sequence). V shed 4 bases, J shed 6 bases, and the junction held 3 bases outside the gene matches. The CDR3 is CASSHTSAGELFF. The DNA for the CDR3 is TGTGCCAGCAGCCACACTAGCGCCGGGGAGCTGTTTTTT.

The chain employs TRBV6-5 and TRBJ2-2, with D hard to call. CDR1 and CDR2 from the germline V gene are MNHEY and SVGAGI. The germline V and J ends were trimmed by 5 bases and 7 bases, with 8 bases remaining between them. This CDR3 is built from 12 residues. The CDR3 spells CASSEFGGELFF. The CDR3 coding sequence is TGTGCCAGCAGTGAATTCGGCGGGGAGCTGTTTTTT.

This clonotype was recorded at least ten times. The chain uses TRBV25-1 and TRBJ1-6; D not resolved. V lost 2 bases, J lost 3 bases, and 2 bases lay in between. The length of the CDR3 is 13 residues. CDR1 MGHDK and CDR2 SYGVNS come from the germline V gene. CDR3 nucleotide sequence: TGTGCCAGCAGTGAAGGCTATAATTCACCCCTCCACTTT. Protein product: CASSEGYNSPLHF.

As regards this clonotype: A read error may account for a junction end that differs from germline. The chain links TRBV5-1 to TRBJ1-1; no clear D. The germline CDR1 and CDR2 sequences are SGHRS and YFSETQ. The CDR3 is 13 residues long. The CDR3 here is CASSLGGEGEAFF. The CDR3 DNA follows: TGTGCCAGCAGCTTGGGTGGGGAGGGTGAAGCTTTCTTT. Supplemented by reference TRBV5-1 and TRBJ1-1, the full variable domain reads KAGVTQTPRYLIKTRGQQVTLSCSPISGHRSVSWYQQTPGQGLQFLFEYFSETQRNKGNFPGRFSGRQFSNSRSEMNVSTLELGDSALYLCASSLGGEGEAFFGQGTRLTVV.

This clonotype turned up a few times. The junction departs from the called germline gene at one end, perhaps through a read error. CDR3 nucleotide sequence: TGTGCCAGCAGTTTCCCCGGGACAGGGGGCTATGGCTACACCTTC. This translates into CASSFPGTGGYGYTF. The chain has TRBV5-1 and TRBJ1-2; the match to TRBD1 covers 11 bases. CDR3 length: 15 amino acids. Germline CDR1 and CDR2: SGHRS and YFSETQ.